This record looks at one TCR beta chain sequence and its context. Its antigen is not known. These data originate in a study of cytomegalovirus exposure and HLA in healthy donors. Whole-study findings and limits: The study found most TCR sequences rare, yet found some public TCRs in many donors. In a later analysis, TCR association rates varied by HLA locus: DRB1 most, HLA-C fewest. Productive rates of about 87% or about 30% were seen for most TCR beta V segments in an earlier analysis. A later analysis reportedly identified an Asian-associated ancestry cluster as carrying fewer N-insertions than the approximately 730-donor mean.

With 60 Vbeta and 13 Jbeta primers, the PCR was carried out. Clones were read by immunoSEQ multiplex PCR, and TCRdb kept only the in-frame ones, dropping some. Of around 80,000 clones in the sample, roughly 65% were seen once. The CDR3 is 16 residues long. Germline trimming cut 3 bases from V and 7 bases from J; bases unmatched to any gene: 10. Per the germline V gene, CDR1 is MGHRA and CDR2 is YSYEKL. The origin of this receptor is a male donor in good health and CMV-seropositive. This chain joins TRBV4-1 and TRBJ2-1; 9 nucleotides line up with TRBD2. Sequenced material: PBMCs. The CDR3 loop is CASSQGPGLASNEQFF. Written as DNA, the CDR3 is TGCGCCAGCAGCCAGGGACCGGGACTAGCATCAAATGAGCAGTTCTTC.